This TCR beta chain originates from a study of blood T cells in healthy people across ages. Then a second PCR, running roughly 6 to 12 cycles, was carried out with a sample-barcoded 5' primer and a J-beta primer mix. The template-switch adaptor was a 5' adaptor with 12 random nucleotides. It tagged each cDNA molecule. TCRdb called the 5' RACE reads again in MiXCR, with one record for every CDR3 protein. This table has 1.2 million to 1.5 million distinct CDR3 sequences, 40% to 50% appearing once. Broader study findings: Per million T cells, the diversity of TCR beta decreased roughly linearly as age advanced.

Healthy Russian Caucasian donors spanned ages about 6 to 100 years. On this clonotype itself: Its antigen is not identified.

Trimming took 5 bases from V and 13 from J, leaving 21 bases between them. CDR3 length equals 14 residues. Germline loops: CDR1 MGHRA, CDR2 YSYEKL. This clonotype was sampled from a woman aged 18-29 years in good health. Specimen: blood. The chain has TRBV4-1 and TRBJ2-4, with D perhaps matching TRBD1 (6 bases). For the CDR3, the DNA is TGCGCCAGCAGCGGACGGGACATTCGAGGGGAGCAGTACTTC. As protein: CASSGRDIRGEQYF.